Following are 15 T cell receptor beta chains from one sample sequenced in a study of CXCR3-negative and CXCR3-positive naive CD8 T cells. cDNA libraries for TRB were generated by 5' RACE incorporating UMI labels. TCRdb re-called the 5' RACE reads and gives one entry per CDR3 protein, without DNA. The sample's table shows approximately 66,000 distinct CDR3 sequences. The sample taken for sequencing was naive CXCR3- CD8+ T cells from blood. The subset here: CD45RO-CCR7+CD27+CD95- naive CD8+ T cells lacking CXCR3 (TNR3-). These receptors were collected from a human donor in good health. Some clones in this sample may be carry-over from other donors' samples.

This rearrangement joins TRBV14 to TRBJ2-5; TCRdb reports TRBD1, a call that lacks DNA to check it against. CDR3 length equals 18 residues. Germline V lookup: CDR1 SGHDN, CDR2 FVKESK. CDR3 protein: CASSQDGFSRGPRGTQYF.

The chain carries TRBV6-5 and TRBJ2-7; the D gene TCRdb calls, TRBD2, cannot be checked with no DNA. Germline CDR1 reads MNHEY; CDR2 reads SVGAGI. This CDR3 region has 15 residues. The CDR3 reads CASTNWDSEGYEQYF.

The CDR3 sequence: CASNPGTSGENNEQFF. This sequence joins TRBV13 and TRBJ2-1; TCRdb returns TRBD2, unconfirmable since there is no DNA. The CDR3 runs 16 residues. Germline V gene sequence: CDR1 PRHDT, CDR2 FYEKMQ (reference sequence).

The CDR3 spells CASSPDRQTQYF. The chain employs TRBV28 and TRBJ2-5; with no DNA, the TCRdb D assignment of TRBD1 cannot be verified. The CDR3 totals 12 residues. Germline-derived CDR1 and CDR2 are MDHEN and SYDVKM.

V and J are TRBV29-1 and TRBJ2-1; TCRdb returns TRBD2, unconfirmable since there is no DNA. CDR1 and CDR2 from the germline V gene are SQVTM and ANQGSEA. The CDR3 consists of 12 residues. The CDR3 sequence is CSPVGGGNEQFF.

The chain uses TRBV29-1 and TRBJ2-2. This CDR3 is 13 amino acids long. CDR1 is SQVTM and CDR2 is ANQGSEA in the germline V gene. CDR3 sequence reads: CSVSMSLAGELFF.

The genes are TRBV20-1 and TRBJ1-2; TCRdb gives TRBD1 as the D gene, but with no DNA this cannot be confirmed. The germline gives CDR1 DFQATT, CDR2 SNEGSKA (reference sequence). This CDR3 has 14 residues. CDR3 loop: CSGNVVRGTYGYTF.

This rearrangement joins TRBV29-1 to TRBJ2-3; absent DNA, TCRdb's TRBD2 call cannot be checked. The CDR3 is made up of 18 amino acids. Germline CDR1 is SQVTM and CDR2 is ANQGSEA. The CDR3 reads CSVEDGSLAAWSTDTQYF.

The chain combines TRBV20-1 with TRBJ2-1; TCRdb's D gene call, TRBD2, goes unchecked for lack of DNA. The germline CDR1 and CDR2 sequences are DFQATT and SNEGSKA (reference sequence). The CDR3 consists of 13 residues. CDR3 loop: CSARLAGGDEQFF.

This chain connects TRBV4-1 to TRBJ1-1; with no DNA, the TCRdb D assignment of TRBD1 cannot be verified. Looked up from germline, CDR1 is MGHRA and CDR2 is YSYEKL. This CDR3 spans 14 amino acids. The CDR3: CASSQERGFTEAFF.

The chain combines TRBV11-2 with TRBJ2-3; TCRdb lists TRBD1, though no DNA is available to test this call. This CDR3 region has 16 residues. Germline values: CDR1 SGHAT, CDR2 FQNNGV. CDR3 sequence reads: CASSLWLGAGTDTQYF.

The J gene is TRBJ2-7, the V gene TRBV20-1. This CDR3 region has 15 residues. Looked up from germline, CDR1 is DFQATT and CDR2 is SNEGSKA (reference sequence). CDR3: CSARDSAVKGYEQYF.

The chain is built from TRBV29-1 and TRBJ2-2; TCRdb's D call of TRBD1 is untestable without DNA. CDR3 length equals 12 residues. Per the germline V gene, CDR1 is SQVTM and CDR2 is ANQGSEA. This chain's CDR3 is CSGTGAAGELFF.

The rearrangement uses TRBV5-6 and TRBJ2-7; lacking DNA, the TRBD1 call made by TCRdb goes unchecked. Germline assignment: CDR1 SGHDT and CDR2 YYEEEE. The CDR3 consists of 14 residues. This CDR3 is CASSPGTGGGEQYF.

CDR3 loop: CASRATAGGGSNTEAFF. This chain connects TRBV5-1 to TRBJ1-1. This CDR3 spans 17 amino acids. Germline V gene sequence: CDR1 SGHRS, CDR2 YFSETQ.